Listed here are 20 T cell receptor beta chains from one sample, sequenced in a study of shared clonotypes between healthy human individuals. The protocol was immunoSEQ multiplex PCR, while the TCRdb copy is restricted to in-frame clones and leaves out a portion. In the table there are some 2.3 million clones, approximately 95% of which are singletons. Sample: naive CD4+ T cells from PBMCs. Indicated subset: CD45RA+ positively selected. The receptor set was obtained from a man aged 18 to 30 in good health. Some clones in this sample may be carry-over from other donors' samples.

CDR3 in DNA: TGCGCCAGCAGCGCGATGTGGGGGGAAGAGACCCAGTACTTC. It is translated as CASSAMWGEETQYF. J is TRBJ2-5 and V is TRBV5-1; D may be TRBD2 (6 bases). The CDR3 spans 14 residues. Looked up from germline, CDR1 is SGHRS and CDR2 is YFSETQ. The ends were cut back, 4 bases at V and 3 bases at J, with 13 bases in the middle.

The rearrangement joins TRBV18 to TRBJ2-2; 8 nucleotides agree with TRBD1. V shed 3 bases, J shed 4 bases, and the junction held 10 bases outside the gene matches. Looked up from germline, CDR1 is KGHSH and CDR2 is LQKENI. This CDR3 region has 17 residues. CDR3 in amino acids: CASSPARDRSFTGELFF. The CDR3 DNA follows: TGTGCCAGCTCACCGGCGAGGGACAGGTCCTTCACCGGGGAGCTGTTTTTT.

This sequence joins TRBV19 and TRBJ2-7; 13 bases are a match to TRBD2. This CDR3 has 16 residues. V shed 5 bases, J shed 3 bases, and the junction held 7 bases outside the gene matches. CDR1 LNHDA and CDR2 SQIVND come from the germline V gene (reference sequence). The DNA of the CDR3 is TGTGCCAGTAGTCCCCGGACTAGCGGGAGTAGCTACGAGCAGTACTTC. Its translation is CASSPRTSGSSYEQYF.

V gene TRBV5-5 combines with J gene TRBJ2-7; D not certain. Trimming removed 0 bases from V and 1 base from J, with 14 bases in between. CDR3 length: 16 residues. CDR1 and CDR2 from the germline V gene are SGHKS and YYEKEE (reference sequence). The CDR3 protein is CASSLDPAPPSYEQYF. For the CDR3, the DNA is TGTGCCAGCAGCTTGGATCCAGCTCCCCCTTCCTACGAGCAGTACTTC.

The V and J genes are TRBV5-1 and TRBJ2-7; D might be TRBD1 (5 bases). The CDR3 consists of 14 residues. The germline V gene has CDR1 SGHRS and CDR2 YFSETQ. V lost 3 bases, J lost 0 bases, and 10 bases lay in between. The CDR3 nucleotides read TGCGCCAGCAGCTCCTCGACAGTCTCCTACGAGCAGTACTTC. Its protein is CASSSSTVSYEQYF. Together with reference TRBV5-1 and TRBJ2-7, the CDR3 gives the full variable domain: KAGVTQTPRYLIKTRGQQVTLSCSPISGHRSVSWYQQTPGQGLQFLFEYFSETQRNKGNFPGRFSGRQFSNSRSEMNVSTLELGDSALYLCASSSSTVSYEQYFGPGTRLTVT.

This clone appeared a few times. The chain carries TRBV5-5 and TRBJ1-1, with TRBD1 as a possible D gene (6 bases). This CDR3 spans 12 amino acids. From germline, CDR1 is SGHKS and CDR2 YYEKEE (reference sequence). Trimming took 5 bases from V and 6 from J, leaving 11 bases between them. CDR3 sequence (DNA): TGTGCCAGCAGAGGGGGAAATCCTGAAGCTTTCTTT. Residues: CASRGGNPEAFF.

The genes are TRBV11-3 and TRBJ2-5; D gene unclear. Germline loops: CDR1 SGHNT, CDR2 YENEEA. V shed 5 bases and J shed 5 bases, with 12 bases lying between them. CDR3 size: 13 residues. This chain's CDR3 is CASSRWRAETQYF. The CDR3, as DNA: TGTGCCAGCAGCCGTTGGAGAGCGGAGACCCAGTACTTC.

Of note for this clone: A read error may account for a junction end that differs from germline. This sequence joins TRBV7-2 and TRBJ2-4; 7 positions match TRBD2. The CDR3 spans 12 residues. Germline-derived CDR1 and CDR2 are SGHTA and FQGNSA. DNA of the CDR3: TGTGCCAGCAGCTGGGTAGCGGGCCCTCTGGACTTC. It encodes CASSWVAGPLDF. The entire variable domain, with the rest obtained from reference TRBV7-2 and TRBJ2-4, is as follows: GAGVSQSPSNKVTEKGKDVELRCDPISGHTALYWYRQSLGQGLEFLIYFQGNSAPDKSGLPSDRFSAERTGGSVSTLTIQRTQQEDSAVYLCASSWVAGPLDFGAGTRLSVL.

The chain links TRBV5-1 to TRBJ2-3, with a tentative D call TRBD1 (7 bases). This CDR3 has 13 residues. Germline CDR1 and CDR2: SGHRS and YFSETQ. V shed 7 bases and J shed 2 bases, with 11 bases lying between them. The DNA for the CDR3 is TGCGCCAGCGCGGGGACAGACACAGATACGCAGTATTTT. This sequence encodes CASAGTDTDTQYF.

The CDR3 loop is CASLKLGQPNTGELFF. The CDR3 bases are TGTGCCAGCCTTAAATTGGGACAGCCGAACACCGGGGAGCTGTTTTTT. The chain has TRBV2 and TRBJ2-2, with 7 bases matching TRBD1. Looked up from germline, CDR1 is SNHLY and CDR2 is FYNNEI. The CDR3 is made up of 16 amino acids. The junction had 9 bases not matched to a gene; V was cut back by 8 bases and J by 0 bases.

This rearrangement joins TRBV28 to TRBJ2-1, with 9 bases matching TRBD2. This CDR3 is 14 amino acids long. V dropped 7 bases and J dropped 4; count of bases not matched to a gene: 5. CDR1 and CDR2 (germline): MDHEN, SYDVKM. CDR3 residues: CASIGTSRYNEQFF. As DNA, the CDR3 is TGTGCCAGCATCGGGACTAGCAGATACAATGAGCAGTTCTTC.

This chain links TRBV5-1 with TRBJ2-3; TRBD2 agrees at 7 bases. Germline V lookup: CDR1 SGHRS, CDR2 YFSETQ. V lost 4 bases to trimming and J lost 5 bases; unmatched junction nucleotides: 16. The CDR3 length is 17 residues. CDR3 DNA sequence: TGCGCCAGCAGCCCCCCGACACCCGCTGGGGGGGGAGATACGCAGTATTTT. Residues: CASSPPTPAGGGDTQYF. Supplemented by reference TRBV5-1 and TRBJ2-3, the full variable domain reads KAGVTQTPRYLIKTRGQQVTLSCSPISGHRSVSWYQQTPGQGLQFLFEYFSETQRNKGNFPGRFSGRQFSNSRSEMNVSTLELGDSALYLCASSPPTPAGGGDTQYFGPGTRLTVL.

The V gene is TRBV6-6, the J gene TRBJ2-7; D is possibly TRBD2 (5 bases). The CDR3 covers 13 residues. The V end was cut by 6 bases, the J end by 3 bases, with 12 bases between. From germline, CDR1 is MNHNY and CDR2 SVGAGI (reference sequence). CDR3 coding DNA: TGTGCCAGCAGATACGGGATATTCTACGAGCAGTACTTC. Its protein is CASRYGIFYEQYF.

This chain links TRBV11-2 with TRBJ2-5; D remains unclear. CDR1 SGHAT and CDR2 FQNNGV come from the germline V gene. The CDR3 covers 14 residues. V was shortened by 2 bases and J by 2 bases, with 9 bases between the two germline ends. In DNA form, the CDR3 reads TGTGCCAGCAGCTTATATAACAGACAAGAGACCCAGTACTTC. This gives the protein CASSLYNRQETQYF.

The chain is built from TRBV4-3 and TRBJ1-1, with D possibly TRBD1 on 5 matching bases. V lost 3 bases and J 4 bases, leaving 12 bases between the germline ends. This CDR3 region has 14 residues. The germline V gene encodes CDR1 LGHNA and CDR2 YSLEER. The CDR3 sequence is CASSQSGPGTEAFF. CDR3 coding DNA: TGCGCCAGCAGCCAGTCGGGGCCGGGCACTGAAGCTTTCTTT.

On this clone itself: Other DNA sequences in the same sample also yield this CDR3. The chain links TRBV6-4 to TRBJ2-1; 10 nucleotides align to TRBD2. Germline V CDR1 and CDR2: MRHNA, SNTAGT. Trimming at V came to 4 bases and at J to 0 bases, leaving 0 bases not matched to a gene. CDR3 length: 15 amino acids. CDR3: CASSASGSSYNEQFF. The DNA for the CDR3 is TGTGCCAGCAGTGCTAGCGGGAGCTCCTACAATGAGCAGTTCTTC.

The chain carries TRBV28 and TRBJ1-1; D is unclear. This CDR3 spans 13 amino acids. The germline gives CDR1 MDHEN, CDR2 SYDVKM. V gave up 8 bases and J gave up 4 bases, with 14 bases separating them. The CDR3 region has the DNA TGTGCCAGCTGTGCGGAGAGAACCACTGAAGCTTTCTTT. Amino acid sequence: CASCAERTTEAFF. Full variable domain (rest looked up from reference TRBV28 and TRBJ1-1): DVKVTQSSRYLVKRTGEKVFLECVQDMDHENMFWYRQDPGLGLRLIYFSYDVKMKEKGDIPEGYSVSREKKERFSLILESASTNQTSMYLCASCAERTTEAFFGQGTRLTVV.

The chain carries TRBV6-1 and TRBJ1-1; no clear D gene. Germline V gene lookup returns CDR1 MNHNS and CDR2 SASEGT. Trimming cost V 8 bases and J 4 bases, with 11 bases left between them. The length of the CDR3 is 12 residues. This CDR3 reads CASGKGSTEAFF. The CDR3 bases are TGTGCCAGCGGAAAGGGCAGCACTGAAGCTTTCTTT.

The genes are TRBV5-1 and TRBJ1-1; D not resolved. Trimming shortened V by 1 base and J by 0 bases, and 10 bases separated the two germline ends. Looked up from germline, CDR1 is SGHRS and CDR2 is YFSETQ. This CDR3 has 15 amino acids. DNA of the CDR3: TGCGCCAGCAGCTTGAGAGGTCGAATGAACACTGAAGCTTTCTTT. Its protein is CASSLRGRMNTEAFF.

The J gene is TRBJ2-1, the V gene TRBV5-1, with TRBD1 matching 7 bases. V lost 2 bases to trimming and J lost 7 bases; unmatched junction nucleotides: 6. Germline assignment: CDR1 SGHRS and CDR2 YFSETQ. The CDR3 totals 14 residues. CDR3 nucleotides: TGCGCCAGCAGCTTTCAAGGGGGCCGAAATGAGCAGTTCTTC. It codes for CASSFQGGRNEQFF.